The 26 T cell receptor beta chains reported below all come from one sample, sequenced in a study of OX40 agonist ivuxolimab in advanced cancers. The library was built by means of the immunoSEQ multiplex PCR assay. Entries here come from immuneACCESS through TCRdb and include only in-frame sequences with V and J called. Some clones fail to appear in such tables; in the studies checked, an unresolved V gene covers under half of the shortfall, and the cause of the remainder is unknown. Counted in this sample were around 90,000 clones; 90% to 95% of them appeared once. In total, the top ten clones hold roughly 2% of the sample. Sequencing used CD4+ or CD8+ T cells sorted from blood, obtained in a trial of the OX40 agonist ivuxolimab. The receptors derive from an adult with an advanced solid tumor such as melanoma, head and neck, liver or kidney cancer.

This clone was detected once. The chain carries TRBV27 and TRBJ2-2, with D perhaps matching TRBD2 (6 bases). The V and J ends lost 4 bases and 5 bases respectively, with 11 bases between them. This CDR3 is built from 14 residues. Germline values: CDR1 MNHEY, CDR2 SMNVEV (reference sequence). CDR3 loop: CASSYTSRTGELFF. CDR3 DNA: TGTGCCAGCAGTTATACTAGCCGAACCGGGGAGCTGTTTTTT.

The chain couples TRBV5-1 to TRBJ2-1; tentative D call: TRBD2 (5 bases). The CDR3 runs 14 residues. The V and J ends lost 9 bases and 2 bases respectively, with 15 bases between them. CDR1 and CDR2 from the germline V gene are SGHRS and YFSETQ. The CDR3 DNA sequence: TGCGCCACCGCGGGCCAGAAGACCTACAATGAGCAGTTCTTC. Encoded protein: CATAGQKTYNEQFF.

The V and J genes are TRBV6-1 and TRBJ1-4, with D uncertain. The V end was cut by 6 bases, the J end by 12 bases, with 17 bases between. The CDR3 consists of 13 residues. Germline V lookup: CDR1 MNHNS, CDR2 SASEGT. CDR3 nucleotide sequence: TGTGCCAGCAGCGAAAATATCCGGGGAGAACTGTTTTTT. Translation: CASSENIRGELFF.

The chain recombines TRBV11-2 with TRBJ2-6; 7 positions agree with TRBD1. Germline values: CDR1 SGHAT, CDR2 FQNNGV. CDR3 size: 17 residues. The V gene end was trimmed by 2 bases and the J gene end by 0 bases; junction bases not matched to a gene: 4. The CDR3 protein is CASSLTGDVSGANVLTF. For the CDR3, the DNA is TGTGCCAGCAGCTTAACAGGGGACGTCTCTGGGGCCAACGTCCTGACTTTC.

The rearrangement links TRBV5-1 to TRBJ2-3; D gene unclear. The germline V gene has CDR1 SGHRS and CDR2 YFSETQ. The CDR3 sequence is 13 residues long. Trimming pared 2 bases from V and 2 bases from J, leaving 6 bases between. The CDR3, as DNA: TGCGCCAGCAGCTTCGGCCTCACAGATACGCAGTATTTT. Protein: CASSFGLTDTQYF. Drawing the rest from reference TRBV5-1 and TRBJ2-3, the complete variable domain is KAGVTQTPRYLIKTRGQQVTLSCSPISGHRSVSWYQQTPGQGLQFLFEYFSETQRNKGNFPGRFSGRQFSNSRSEMNVSTLELGDSALYLCASSFGLTDTQYFGPGTRLTVL.

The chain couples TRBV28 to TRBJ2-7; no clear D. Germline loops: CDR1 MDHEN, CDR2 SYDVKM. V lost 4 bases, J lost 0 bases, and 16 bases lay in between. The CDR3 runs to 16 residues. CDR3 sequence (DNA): TGTGCCAGCAGTTCCCGTGACGGAGTAGGCTCCTACGAGCAGTACTTC. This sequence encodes CASSSRDGVGSYEQYF.

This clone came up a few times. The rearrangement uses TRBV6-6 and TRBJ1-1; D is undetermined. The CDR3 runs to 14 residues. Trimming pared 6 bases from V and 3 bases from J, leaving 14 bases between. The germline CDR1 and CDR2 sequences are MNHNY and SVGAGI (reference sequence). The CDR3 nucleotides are TGTGCCAGCAGGGTGGGAGTAGTGGACACTGAAGCTTTCTTT. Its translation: CASRVGVVDTEAFF.

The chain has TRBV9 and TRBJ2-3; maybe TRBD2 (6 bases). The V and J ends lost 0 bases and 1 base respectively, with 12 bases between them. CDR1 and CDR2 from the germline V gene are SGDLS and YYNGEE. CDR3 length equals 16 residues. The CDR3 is CASSVAPGEGTDTQYF. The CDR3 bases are TGTGCCAGCAGCGTAGCTCCGGGAGAAGGCACAGATACGCAGTATTTT.

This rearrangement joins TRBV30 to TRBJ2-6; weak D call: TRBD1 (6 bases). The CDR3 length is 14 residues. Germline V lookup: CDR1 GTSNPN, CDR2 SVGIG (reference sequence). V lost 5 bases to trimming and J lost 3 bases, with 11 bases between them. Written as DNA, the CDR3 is TGTGCCTGGGAGGGGGTATTTGGGGCCAACGTCCTGACTTTC. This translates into CAWEGVFGANVLTF.

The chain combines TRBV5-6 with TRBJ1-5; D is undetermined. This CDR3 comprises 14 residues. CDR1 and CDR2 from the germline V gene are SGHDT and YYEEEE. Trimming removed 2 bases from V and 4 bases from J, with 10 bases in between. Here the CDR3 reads CASSFAGKNQPQHF. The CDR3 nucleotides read TGTGCCAGCAGCTTTGCCGGAAAGAATCAGCCCCAGCATTTT. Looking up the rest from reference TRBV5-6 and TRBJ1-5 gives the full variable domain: DAGVTQSPTHLIKTRGQQVTLRCSPKSGHDTVSWYQQALGQGPQFIFQYYEEEERQRGNFPDRFSGHQFPNYSSELNVNALLLGDSALYLCASSFAGKNQPQHFGDGTRLSIL.

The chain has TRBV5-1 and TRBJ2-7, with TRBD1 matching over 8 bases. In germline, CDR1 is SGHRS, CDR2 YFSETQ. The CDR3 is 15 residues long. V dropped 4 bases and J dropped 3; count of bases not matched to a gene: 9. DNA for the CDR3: TGCGCCAGCAGCGTTGGAGGACAGGGTTTCTACGAGCAGTACTTC. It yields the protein CASSVGGQGFYEQYF.

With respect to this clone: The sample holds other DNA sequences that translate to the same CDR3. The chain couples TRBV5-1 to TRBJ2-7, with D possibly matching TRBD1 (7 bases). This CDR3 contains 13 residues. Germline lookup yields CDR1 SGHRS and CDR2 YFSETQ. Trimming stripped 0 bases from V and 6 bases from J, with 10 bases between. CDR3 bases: TGCGCCAGCAGCTTGGGACAGGGAGGCGAGCAGTACTTC. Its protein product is CASSLGQGGEQYF. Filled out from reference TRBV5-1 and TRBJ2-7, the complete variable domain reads KAGVTQTPRYLIKTRGQQVTLSCSPISGHRSVSWYQQTPGQGLQFLFEYFSETQRNKGNFPGRFSGRQFSNSRSEMNVSTLELGDSALYLCASSLGQGGEQYFGPGTRLTVT.

In DNA form, the CDR3 reads TGTGCCAGCTCACCCCGAGACTCACGGGAGCAGTTCTTC. Translating it yields CASSPRDSREQFF. The genes are TRBV18 and TRBJ2-1, with no clear D. CDR1 and CDR2 (germline): KGHSH, LQKENI. The CDR3 contains 13 residues. With 3 bases removed from V and 10 bases from J, the gap between germline ends came to 13 bases.

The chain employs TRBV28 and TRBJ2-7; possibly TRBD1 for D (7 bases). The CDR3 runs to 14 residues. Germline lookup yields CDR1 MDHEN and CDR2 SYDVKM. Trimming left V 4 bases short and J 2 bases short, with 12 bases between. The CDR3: CASSSGDRTYEQYF. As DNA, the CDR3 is TGTGCCAGCAGTTCGGGGGACAGAACCTACGAGCAGTACTTC. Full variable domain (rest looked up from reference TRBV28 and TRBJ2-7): DVKVTQSSRYLVKRTGEKVFLECVQDMDHENMFWYRQDPGLGLRLIYFSYDVKMKEKGDIPEGYSVSREKKERFSLILESASTNQTSMYLCASSSGDRTYEQYFGPGTRLTVT.

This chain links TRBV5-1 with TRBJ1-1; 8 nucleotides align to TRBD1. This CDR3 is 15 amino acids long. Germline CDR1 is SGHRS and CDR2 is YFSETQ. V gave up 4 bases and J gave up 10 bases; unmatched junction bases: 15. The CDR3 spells CASSQPGQGALVAFF. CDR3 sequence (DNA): TGCGCCAGCAGCCAACCCGGACAGGGTGCGTTAGTAGCTTTCTTT.

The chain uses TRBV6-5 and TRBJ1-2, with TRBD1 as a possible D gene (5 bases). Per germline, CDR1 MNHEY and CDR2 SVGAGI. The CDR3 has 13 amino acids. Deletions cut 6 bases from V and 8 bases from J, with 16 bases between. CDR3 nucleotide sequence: TGTGCCAGCAGGGTGGCCAGGGCGGTAGGCTACACCTTC. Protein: CASRVARAVGYTF.

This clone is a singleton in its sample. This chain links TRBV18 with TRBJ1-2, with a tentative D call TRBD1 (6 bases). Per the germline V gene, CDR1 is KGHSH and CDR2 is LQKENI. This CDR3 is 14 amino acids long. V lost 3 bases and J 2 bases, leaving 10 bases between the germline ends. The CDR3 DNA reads TGTGCCAGCTCACCTATGGACAGCAACTATGGCTACACCTTC. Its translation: CASSPMDSNYGYTF. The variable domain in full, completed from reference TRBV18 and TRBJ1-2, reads NAGVMQNPRHLVRRRGQEARLRCSPMKGHSHVYWYRQLPEEGLKFMVYLQKENIIDESGMPKERFSAEFPKEGPSILRIQQVVRGDSAAYFCASSPMDSNYGYTFGSGTRLTVV.

The CDR3 protein is CAISESKAGYSGNTIYF. The CDR3 coding sequence is TGTGCCATCAGTGAGTCGAAGGCAGGGTACTCTGGAAACACCATATATTTT. This rearrangement joins TRBV10-3 to TRBJ1-3; a possible D gene is TRBD1 (5 bases). CDR3 length: 17 residues. Germline loops: CDR1 ENHRY, CDR2 SYGVKD. Between the trimmed V and J ends, which lost 0 bases and 0 bases, there was a span of 12 bases.

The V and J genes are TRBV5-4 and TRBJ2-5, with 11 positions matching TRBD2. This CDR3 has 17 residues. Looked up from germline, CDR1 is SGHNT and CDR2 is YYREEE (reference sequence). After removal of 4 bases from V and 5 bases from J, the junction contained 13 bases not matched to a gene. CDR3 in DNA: TGTGCCAGCAGCGCCTCCCCCACTAGCGGGAGTGCTGAGACCCAGTACTTC. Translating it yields CASSASPTSGSAETQYF.

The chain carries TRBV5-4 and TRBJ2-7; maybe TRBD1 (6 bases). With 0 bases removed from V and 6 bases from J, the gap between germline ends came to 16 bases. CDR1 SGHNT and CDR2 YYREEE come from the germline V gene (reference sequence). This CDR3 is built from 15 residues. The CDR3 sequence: CASSLAGRGRAEQYF. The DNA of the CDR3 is TGTGCCAGCAGCTTGGCGGGCAGGGGAAGGGCCGAGCAGTACTTC.

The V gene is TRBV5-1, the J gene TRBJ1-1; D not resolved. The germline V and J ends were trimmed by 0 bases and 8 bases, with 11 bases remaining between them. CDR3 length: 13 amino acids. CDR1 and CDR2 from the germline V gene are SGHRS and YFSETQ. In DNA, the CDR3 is TGCGCCAGCAGCTTGGGGGGAGACGGCGAAGCTTTCTTT. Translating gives CASSLGGDGEAFF.

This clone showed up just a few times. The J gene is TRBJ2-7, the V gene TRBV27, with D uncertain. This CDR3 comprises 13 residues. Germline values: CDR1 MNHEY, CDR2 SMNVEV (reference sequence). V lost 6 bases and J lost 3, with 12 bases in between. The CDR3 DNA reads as TGTGCCAGCAGACAAGGGTCGTTCTACGAGCAGTACTTC. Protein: CASRQGSFYEQYF.

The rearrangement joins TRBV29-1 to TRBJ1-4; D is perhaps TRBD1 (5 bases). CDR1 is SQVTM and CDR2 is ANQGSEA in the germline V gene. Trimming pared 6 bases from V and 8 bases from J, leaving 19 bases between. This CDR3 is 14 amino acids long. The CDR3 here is CSVKNRTRGEKLFF. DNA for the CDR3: TGCAGCGTCAAAAACAGGACCCGCGGGGAAAAACTGTTTTTT.

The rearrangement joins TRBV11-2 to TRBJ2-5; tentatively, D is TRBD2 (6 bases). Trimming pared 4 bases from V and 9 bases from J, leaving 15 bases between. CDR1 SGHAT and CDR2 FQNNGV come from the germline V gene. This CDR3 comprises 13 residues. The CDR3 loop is CASSSPGLRAQYF. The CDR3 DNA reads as TGTGCCAGCAGCTCTCCGGGACTCCGGGCCCAGTACTTC. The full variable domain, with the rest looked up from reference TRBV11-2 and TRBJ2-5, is EAGVAQSPRYKIIEKRQSVAFWCNPISGHATLYWYQQILGQGPKLLIQFQNNGVVDDSQLPKDRFSAERLKGVDSTLKIQPAKLEDSAVYLCASSSPGLRAQYFGPGTRLLVL.

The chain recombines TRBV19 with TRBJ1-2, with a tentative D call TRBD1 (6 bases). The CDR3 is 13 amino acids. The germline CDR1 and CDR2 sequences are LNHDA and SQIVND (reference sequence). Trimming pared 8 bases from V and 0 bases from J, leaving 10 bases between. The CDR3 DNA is TGTGCCAGTCTTGACAGGACTAACTATGGCTACACCTTC. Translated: CASLDRTNYGYTF.

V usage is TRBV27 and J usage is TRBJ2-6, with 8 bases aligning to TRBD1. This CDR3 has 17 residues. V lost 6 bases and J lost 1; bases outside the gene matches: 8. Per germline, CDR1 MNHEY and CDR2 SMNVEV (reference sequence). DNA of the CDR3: TGTGCCAGCAGGCCCATACAGGGGGTATCTGGGGCCAACGTCCTGACTTTC. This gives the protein CASRPIQGVSGANVLTF.